This T cell receptor (beta chain) was recorded in a study of PD-1 blockade in classical Hodgkin lymphoma. The V end was cut by 3 bases, the J end by 4 bases, with 13 bases between. Germline V lookup: CDR1 MDHEN, CDR2 SYDVKM. The CDR3 extends over 15 amino acids. There was relapse after autologous stem cell transplantation in every patient, and there was variation in brentuximab vedotin exposure. Method: immunoSEQ multiplex PCR; TCRdb's copy keeps in-frame clones and lacks some. The table records tens of thousands of clones, 85% to 95% of them present only once. The receptor comes from a human donor with classical Hodgkin lymphoma. The V gene is TRBV28, the J gene TRBJ2-1; D might be TRBD2 (5 bases). Sequencing used peripheral blood mononuclear cells (PBMCs), obtained at baseline. This CDR3 reads CASSFQHRGYNEQFF. The CDR3 nucleotides are TGTGCCAGCAGTTTCCAGCACAGAGGGTACAATGAGCAGTTCTTC.